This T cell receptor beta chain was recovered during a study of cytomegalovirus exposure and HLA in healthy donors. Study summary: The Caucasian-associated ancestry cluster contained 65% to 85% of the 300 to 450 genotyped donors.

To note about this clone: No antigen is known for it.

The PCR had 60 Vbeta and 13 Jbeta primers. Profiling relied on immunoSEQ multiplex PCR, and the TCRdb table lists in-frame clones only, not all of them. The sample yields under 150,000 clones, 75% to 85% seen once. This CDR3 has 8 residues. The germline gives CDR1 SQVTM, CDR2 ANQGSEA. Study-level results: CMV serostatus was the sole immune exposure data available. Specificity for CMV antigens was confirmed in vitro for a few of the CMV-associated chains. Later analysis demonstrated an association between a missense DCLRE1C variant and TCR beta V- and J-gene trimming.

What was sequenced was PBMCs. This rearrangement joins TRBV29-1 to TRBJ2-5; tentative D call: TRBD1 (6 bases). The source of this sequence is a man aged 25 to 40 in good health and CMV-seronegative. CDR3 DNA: TGCTCTGAGGGGGACCAGTACTTC. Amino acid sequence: CSEGDQYF.